The rows below give T cell receptor beta chains drawn from one sample of a study of T-cell reconstitution after alpha-beta-depleted transplantation in children. MiXCR, applied by TCRdb to the PCR reads, yields one record per CDR3 protein. The table lists roughly 17,000 distinct CDR3 sequences, approximately 13% of them singletons. The sequencing used PBMCs, mostly from graft donor cells, collected 180 days after TCRalphabeta/CD19-depleted stem cell transplant. These receptors were obtained from a boy under two years old who had a stem cell transplant for Wiskott-Aldrich syndrome, so the T cells may come from the graft donor. Both conserved end residues are part of each CDR3. A D gene is named only where the DNA matches it firmly. Some rows mark clone size as missing; the rest say once, few, many or name a class of expanded clone.

cdr3_length,j_call,v_call,d_call,clone_size,cdr3_nt,cdr3_aa
12,TRBJ1-1,TRBV20-1,-,-,TGCAGTGCTAGAGGCGGAGACACTGAAGCTTTCTTT,CSARGGDTEAFF
14,TRBJ1-5,TRBV7-2,-,many,TGTGCCAGCAGCTTAAAGGGCCCCGGTCAGCCCCAGCATTTT,CASSLKGPGQPQHF
16,TRBJ1-3,TRBV10-3,TRBD1,-,TGTGCCATCAGTGAGCCCAGGGGGACCACTGGAAACACCATATATTTT,CAISEPRGTTGNTIYF
15,TRBJ1-5,TRBV10-3,-,many,TGTGCCATCAGTGAATGGGGGGGAAGCAATCAGCCCCAGCATTTT,CAISEWGGSNQPQHF
14,TRBJ2-7,TRBV7-6,-,-,TGTGCCAGCAGCTCCACGCAAACGGACTACGAGCAGTACTTC,CASSSTQTDYEQYF
15,TRBJ1-1,TRBV19,-,many,TGTGCCAGTAGTCCCCCCCAGACAGGGAACACTGAAGCTTTCTTT,CASSPPQTGNTEAFF
19,TRBJ2-1,TRBV11-1,TRBD2,-,TGTGCCAGCAGCTTACGAGGGCTAGCGGGAGTCGGACAATCGAGTGAGCAGTTCTTC,CASSLRGLAGVGQSSEQFF
18,TRBJ2-1,TRBV3-1,-,few,TGTGCCAGCAGCCAAGGTCCCATCGGGCGGAATACTAACAATGAGCAGTTCTTC,CASSQGPIGRNTNNEQFF
16,TRBJ2-1,TRBV12-3/TRBV12-4,TRBD1,many,TGTGCCAGCAGACGCGGGACAGGGGGCTCCTACAATGAGCAGTTCTTC,CASRRGTGGSYNEQFF
15,TRBJ1-5,TRBV6-5,TRBD1,many,TGTGCCAGCAGTCGGGACAGGGGAAGCAATCAGCCCCAGCATTTT,CASSRDRGSNQPQHF
15,TRBJ2-1,TRBV5-1,-,few,TGCGCCAGCAGCTTCGCGAGGGCCCCCTACAATGAGCAGTTCTTC,CASSFARAPYNEQFF
15,TRBJ1-4,TRBV7-2,TRBD1,many,TGTGCCAGCAGCCCGCAGACAGGGGTGGCGGAAAAACTGTTTTTT,CASSPQTGVAEKLFF
12,TRBJ1-2,TRBV25-1,-,many,TGTGCCAGCAGTGGGGGACAAGTCTACTACACCTTC,CASSGGQVYYTF
12,TRBJ1-2,TRBV12-3/TRBV12-4,-,-,TGTACCTTCAGTTTTGACCGGAATGGCTACACCTTC,CTFSFDRNGYTF
16,TRBJ2-3,TRBV20-1,TRBD2,-,TGCAGTGCTTCGGGACTAGCGACCCTTATTACAGATACGCAGTATTTT,CSASGLATLITDTQYF
17,TRBJ2-3,TRBV5-5,-,few,TGTGCCAGCAGCTTGGCTCCGGGAACCGTAACCACAGATACGCAGTATTTT,CASSLAPGTVTTDTQYF
12,TRBJ2-1,TRBV7-9,-,many,TGTGCCAGCAGAGACAGATACAATGAGCAGTTCTTC,CASRDRYNEQFF
14,TRBJ1-4,TRBV20-1,TRBD1,-,TGCAGTGCTCCTACAGGGGTTTCTAATGAAAAACTGTTTTTT,CSAPTGVSNEKLFF
13,TRBJ1-2,TRBV14,-,many,TGTGCCAGCAGCCAAGTTTATAAAGGGGGCTACACCTTC,CASSQVYKGGYTF
16,TRBJ2-7,TRBV5-1,-,medium-sized,TGCGCCAGCAGCCCGACGTGGGTCCTTCTGGCCTACGAGCAGTACTTC,CASSPTWVLLAYEQYF
13,TRBJ2-7,TRBV18,TRBD2,-,TGTGCCACCTCAAGTGCGGGAGCGGGTGAGCAGTACTTC,CATSSAGAGEQYF